This passage covers 10 T cell receptor beta chains from one sample sequenced in a study of T cells after yellow fever vaccination. TCRdb used MiXCR to reprocess the 5' RACE reads, holding one entry per CDR3 protein. In the table there are about 300,000 distinct CDR3 sequences, around 6.8% of which are singletons. Material: PBMCs, obtained 45 days after the first yellow fever vaccination. These receptors originate from a man aged 18 to 29 who received the YFV17D yellow fever vaccine.

This clonotype has just a few counts. The chain combines TRBV6-5 with TRBJ1-4; D call uncertain. This CDR3 has 12 residues. Trimming left V 6 bases short and J 8 bases short, with 10 bases between. In germline, CDR1 is MNHEY, CDR2 SVGAGI. For the CDR3, the DNA is TGTGCCAGCAGGACGGGCAGGGAAAAACTGTTTTTT. Its protein product is CASRTGREKLFF.

The chain is built from TRBV4-3 and TRBJ1-3; no clear D gene. CDR1 is LGHNA and CDR2 is YSLEER in the germline V gene. The CDR3 length is 16 residues. Between the trimmed V and J ends, which lost 0 bases and 3 bases, there was a span of 12 bases. Here the CDR3 reads CASSQDRAAYGNTIYF. The CDR3 bases are TGCGCCAGCAGCCAAGATCGGGCAGCCTATGGAAACACCATATATTTT.

This clonotype was seen more than once but under ten times. This chain joins TRBV6-6 and TRBJ1-1, with no clear D. Trimming removed 1 base at V and 11 bases at J, with 5 bases between. CDR1 is MNHNY and CDR2 is SVGAGI in the germline V gene (reference sequence). This CDR3 contains 10 residues. The CDR3 DNA reads as TGTGCCAGCAGTTACTTCTTGGCTTTCTTT. Encoded protein: CASSYFLAFF.

This clonotype was seen more than once but under ten times. The gene calls are TRBV6-5 and TRBJ1-2; 8 nucleotides match TRBD1. The CDR3 length is 14 residues. Germline-derived CDR1 and CDR2 are MNHEY and SVGAGI. Trimming cost V 0 bases and J 8 bases; bases outside gene matches: 5. The CDR3: CASSYSQGATGYTF. DNA for the CDR3: TGTGCCAGCAGTTACTCGCAGGGGGCAACGGGCTACACCTTC.

This clonotype was seen many times. The chain links TRBV28 to TRBJ1-2; D gene ambiguous. The CDR3 has 13 residues. Germline CDR1 and CDR2: MDHEN and SYDVKM. The V and J ends lost 3 bases and 8 bases respectively, with 13 bases between them. DNA of the CDR3: TGTGCCAGCAGTTTGTACGGTCCTGGCGGCTACACCTTC. Its protein product is CASSLYGPGGYTF.

This clonotype was seen only a few times. V usage is TRBV6-5 and J usage is TRBJ2-5; no definite D call. This CDR3 contains 14 residues. V dropped 2 bases and J dropped 4 bases, with 11 bases sitting between them. Germline values: CDR1 MNHEY, CDR2 SVGAGI. As DNA, the CDR3 is TGTGCCAGCAGTTACCGAGGATCAGGAGAGACCCAGTACTTC. Its protein product is CASSYRGSGETQYF.

The genes are TRBV7-9 and TRBJ2-1; 12 nucleotides align to TRBD2. With V trimmed by 6 bases and J by 6 bases, 9 bases remained unmatched. The CDR3 length is 16 residues. Germline lookup yields CDR1 SEHNR and CDR2 FQNEAQ (reference sequence). The CDR3 loop is CASSIEGTSGSNEQFF. Written as DNA, the CDR3 is TGTGCCAGCAGTATAGAGGGGACTAGCGGGTCCAATGAGCAGTTCTTC. Looking up the rest from reference TRBV7-9 and TRBJ2-1 gives the full variable domain: DTGVSQNPRHKITKRGQNVTFRCDPISEHNRLYWYRQTLGQGPEFLTYFQNEAQLEKSRLLSDRFSAERPKGSFSTLEIQRTEQGDSAMYLCASSIEGTSGSNEQFFGPGTRLTVL.

This clonotype appeared a few times. The V and J genes are TRBV5-4 and TRBJ2-7; no firm D call. Trimming took off 2 bases at V and 2 bases at J, with 11 bases between the two ends. Germline assignment: CDR1 SGHNT and CDR2 YYREEE (reference sequence). The CDR3 is 14 residues long. Here the CDR3 DNA reads TGTGCCAGCAGCTTCTCAACCGACACCTACGAGCAGTACTTC. Translation: CASSFSTDTYEQYF.

In its sample, this clonotype was seen a few times. This chain uses TRBV29-1 with TRBJ2-1; the D gene could be TRBD1 or TRBD2 (5 bases each). This CDR3 is built from 17 residues. Germline values: CDR1 SQVTM, CDR2 ANQGSEA. The V end was cut by 1 base, the J end by 0 bases, with 16 bases between. The CDR3 sequence is CSVEGVVGASSYNEQFF. The CDR3, as DNA: TGCAGCGTTGAAGGGGTTGTCGGGGCCTCCTCCTACAATGAGCAGTTCTTC.

The V and J genes are TRBV7-9 and TRBJ2-2; the match to TRBD2 covers 8 bases. Per the germline V gene, CDR1 is SEHNR and CDR2 is FQNEAQ (reference sequence). V shed 3 bases, J shed 1 base, and the junction held 7 bases outside the gene matches. This CDR3 has 17 residues. The CDR3 nucleotides are TGTGCCAGCAGCTTGGGGACTAGGCTTTGGAACACCGGGGAGCTGTTTTTT. Its translation: CASSLGTRLWNTGELFF.